This is a list of T cell receptor beta chains from one sample in a study of control samples from healthy donors and cancer patients. Sequencing was performed with immunoSEQ multiplex PCR; in TCRdb, only in-frame clones are kept and a portion is missing. The sample records about 55,000 clones, roughly 90% being singletons. Sequenced material: blood. The receptors were sampled from a man between 50 and 59 years old in good health. CDR3s include the opening cysteine and the closing phenylalanine or tryptophan. Each record gives: D gene, clone size, V gene, J gene, CDR3 DNA, CDR3 protein. A D gene is named only where the DNA matches it firmly. Only part of the rows carry a size: once, few, many, or a class if the clone is expanded.

d_call: TRBD2
clone_size: -
v_call: TRBV27
j_call: TRBJ2-1
cdr3_nt: TGTGCCAGCAGTTCACTAGCGGGAGTCCCGTCCGAGCAGTTCTTC
cdr3_aa: CASSSLAGVPSEQFF

d_call: -
clone_size: -
v_call: TRBV5-1
j_call: TRBJ1-4
cdr3_nt: TGCGCCAGCAGCTTGGGGGCAGGGGAGGCTGAAAAACTGTTTTTT
cdr3_aa: CASSLGAGEAEKLFF

d_call: -
clone_size: -
v_call: TRBV11-3
j_call: TRBJ1-4
cdr3_nt: TGTGCCAGCAGCCAGCGGGGAACTAATGAAAAACTGTTTTTT
cdr3_aa: CASSQRGTNEKLFF

d_call: -
clone_size: -
v_call: TRBV28
j_call: TRBJ1-3
cdr3_nt: TGTGCCAGCAGGGGCCCGGGCTCTGGAAACACCATATATTTT
cdr3_aa: CASRGPGSGNTIYF

d_call: TRBD1
clone_size: -
v_call: TRBV27
j_call: TRBJ1-2
cdr3_nt: TGTGCCAGCAGTTTGGACAGGGCAAACTATGGCTACACCTTC
cdr3_aa: CASSLDRANYGYTF

d_call: -
clone_size: -
v_call: TRBV6-6
j_call: TRBJ1-1
cdr3_nt: TGTGCCAGCGAACCGGGGGGGAACACTGAAGCTTTCTTT
cdr3_aa: CASEPGGNTEAFF

d_call: -
clone_size: -
v_call: TRBV6-5
j_call: TRBJ2-1
cdr3_nt: TGTGCCAGCAGTTATCTGGACAATGAGCAGTTCTTC
cdr3_aa: CASSYLDNEQFF

d_call: -
clone_size: -
v_call: TRBV5-1
j_call: TRBJ1-4
cdr3_nt: TGCGCCAGCAGCTTGGACAGGGAAAATGAAAAACTGTTTTTT
cdr3_aa: CASSLDRENEKLFF

d_call: -
clone_size: -
v_call: TRBV7-8
j_call: TRBJ2-2
cdr3_nt: TGTGCCAGCAGGGCGGACACGAACACCGGGGAGCTGTTTTTT
cdr3_aa: CASRADTNTGELFF

d_call: -
clone_size: -
v_call: TRBV24-1
j_call: TRBJ2-3
cdr3_nt: TGTGCCACCAGTGACCCCGGACAGACAGATACGCAGTATTTT
cdr3_aa: CATSDPGQTDTQYF

d_call: TRBD1
clone_size: -
v_call: TRBV11-2
j_call: TRBJ2-5
cdr3_nt: TGTGCCAGCAGCATAACAGGGGTGCGAGAGACCCAGTACTTC
cdr3_aa: CASSITGVRETQYF

d_call: -
clone_size: -
v_call: TRBV7-8
j_call: TRBJ1-2
cdr3_nt: TGTGCCAGCAGCTTAGAGGGAGGCAGCTATGGCTACACCTTC
cdr3_aa: CASSLEGGSYGYTF

d_call: -
clone_size: once
v_call: TRBV19
j_call: TRBJ1-2
cdr3_nt: TGTGCCAGTAGTATAGGGGTTAACTATGGCTACACCTTC
cdr3_aa: CASSIGVNYGYTF

d_call: -
clone_size: few
v_call: TRBV11-2
j_call: TRBJ1-1
cdr3_nt: TGTGCCAGCAGTAGGGGAACTGAAGCTTTCTTT
cdr3_aa: CASSRGTEAFF

d_call: -
clone_size: -
v_call: TRBV4-1
j_call: TRBJ2-1
cdr3_nt: TGCGCCAGCTCTATACCGGATTTTTACAATGAGCAGTTCTTC
cdr3_aa: CASSIPDFYNEQFF

d_call: -
clone_size: -
v_call: TRBV7-8
j_call: TRBJ1-3
cdr3_nt: TGTGCCAGCAGCCCAGGAGCGGGTTTCTCTGGAAACACCATATATTTT
cdr3_aa: CASSPGAGFSGNTIYF

d_call: -
clone_size: -
v_call: TRBV5-1
j_call: TRBJ2-1
cdr3_nt: TGCGCCAGCAGTTTCGGACAGCCTGGGAATGAGCAGTTCTTC
cdr3_aa: CASSFGQPGNEQFF

d_call: -
clone_size: -
v_call: TRBV18
j_call: TRBJ1-3
cdr3_nt: TGTGCCAGCTCACCGGTAGGGACACACTCTGGAAACACCATATATTTT
cdr3_aa: CASSPVGTHSGNTIYF

d_call: -
clone_size: -
v_call: TRBV10-3
j_call: TRBJ1-5
cdr3_nt: TGTGCCATCAGAGACAGATACAATCAGCCCCAGCATTTT
cdr3_aa: CAIRDRYNQPQHF

d_call: TRBD2
clone_size: -
v_call: TRBV10-3
j_call: TRBJ2-2
cdr3_nt: TGTGCCATCATGAGAGCGGGAGGGCCCACCGGGGAGCTGTTTTTT
cdr3_aa: CAIMRAGGPTGELFF

d_call: TRBD2
clone_size: once
v_call: TRBV5-1
j_call: TRBJ2-7
cdr3_nt: TGCGCCAGCAGCTTGAGCGGGACGGCCTACGAGCAGTACTTC
cdr3_aa: CASSLSGTAYEQYF

d_call: TRBD2
clone_size: -
v_call: TRBV6-5
j_call: TRBJ2-7
cdr3_nt: TGTGCCAGCAGCCAACTAGCGGGTGCCGAGCAGTACTTC
cdr3_aa: CASSQLAGAEQYF

d_call: -
clone_size: -
v_call: TRBV5-6
j_call: TRBJ2-1
cdr3_nt: TGTGCCAGCAGCTCATCCGCGAATGAGCAGTTCTTC
cdr3_aa: CASSSSANEQFF

d_call: -
clone_size: -
v_call: TRBV24-1
j_call: TRBJ2-3
cdr3_nt: TGTGCCACCAGTGATACCGGGACTCTCACCTCTCGAGGCACAGATACGCAGTATTTT
cdr3_aa: CATSDTGTLTSRGTDTQYF

d_call: -
clone_size: -
v_call: TRBV28
j_call: TRBJ2-3
cdr3_nt: TGTGCCACACTTAAGAAAACGAGACAGTTCACAGATACGCAGTATTTT
cdr3_aa: CATLKKTRQFTDTQYF

d_call: -
clone_size: few
v_call: TRBV28
j_call: TRBJ1-6
cdr3_nt: TGTGCCAGCAGTTTCAACGGTGGGTCACCCCTCCACTTT
cdr3_aa: CASSFNGGSPLHF

d_call: TRBD2
clone_size: -
v_call: TRBV4-2
j_call: TRBJ2-1
cdr3_nt: TGTGCCAGCAGCAGGGCCCTACTAGCGGGAGGGGGTGAGCAGTTCTTC
cdr3_aa: CASSRALLAGGGEQFF

d_call: TRBD1
clone_size: -
v_call: TRBV18
j_call: TRBJ1-1
cdr3_nt: TGTGCCAGCTCACCACCGGGACAGCAAGGTGTCGGGGAGGCTTTCTTT
cdr3_aa: CASSPPGQQGVGEAFF

d_call: -
clone_size: -
v_call: TRBV2
j_call: TRBJ1-4
cdr3_nt: TGTGCCAGCAGTGAATTGGTGGGATCGGCAGAAAAACTGTTTTTT
cdr3_aa: CASSELVGSAEKLFF

d_call: TRBD1
clone_size: -
v_call: TRBV11-2
j_call: TRBJ2-7
cdr3_nt: TGTGCCAGCAGCTCCGACAGGGGGTACTACGAGCAGTACTTC
cdr3_aa: CASSSDRGYYEQYF

d_call: TRBD1
clone_size: -
v_call: TRBV19
j_call: TRBJ1-6
cdr3_nt: TGTGCCAGTAGTGAGGGACAGAACATTTCACCCCTCCACTTT
cdr3_aa: CASSEGQNISPLHF

d_call: -
clone_size: -
v_call: TRBV6-5
j_call: TRBJ1-3
cdr3_nt: TGTGCCAGCAGTTACGGAAACACCATATATTTT
cdr3_aa: CASSYGNTIYF

d_call: -
clone_size: -
v_call: TRBV19
j_call: TRBJ2-6
cdr3_nt: TGTGCCAGCGAAGCCGCTCCCGGGGCCAACGTCCTGACTTTC
cdr3_aa: CASEAAPGANVLTF

d_call: TRBD1
clone_size: -
v_call: TRBV5-1
j_call: TRBJ2-5
cdr3_nt: TGCGCCAGCAGCACCCTGATGATCGGACAGGGGGAGACCCAGTACTTC
cdr3_aa: CASSTLMIGQGETQYF

d_call: -
clone_size: -
v_call: TRBV19
j_call: TRBJ1-6
cdr3_nt: TGTGCCAGGACACCAGCCTATAATTCACCCCTCCACTTT
cdr3_aa: CARTPAYNSPLHF

d_call: TRBD2
clone_size: -
v_call: TRBV9
j_call: TRBJ2-3
cdr3_nt: TGTGCCAGCAGCGCCTCAATCTCTAGCGGGACCACAGATACGCAGTATTTT
cdr3_aa: CASSASISSGTTDTQYF

d_call: TRBD1
clone_size: -
v_call: TRBV7-9
j_call: TRBJ2-7
cdr3_nt: TGTGCCAGCAGCCCGGGGACAGGGGGCGAGCAGTACTTC
cdr3_aa: CASSPGTGGEQYF

d_call: TRBD1
clone_size: -
v_call: TRBV5-5
j_call: TRBJ1-5
cdr3_nt: TGTGCCAGCATCATCCGGGACAGGGACGAGGTTGGCAATCAGCCCCAGCATTTT
cdr3_aa: CASIIRDRDEVGNQPQHF

d_call: -
clone_size: -
v_call: TRBV9
j_call: TRBJ2-1
cdr3_nt: TGTGCCAGCAGCGTACCTGGCCACAATGAGCAGTTCTTC
cdr3_aa: CASSVPGHNEQFF

d_call: TRBD2
clone_size: -
v_call: TRBV6-2/TRBV6-3
j_call: TRBJ2-3
cdr3_nt: TGTGCCAGCAGTTACAGTCGGGAGGATTACACAGATACGCAGTATTTT
cdr3_aa: CASSYSREDYTDTQYF

d_call: -
clone_size: -
v_call: TRBV11-3
j_call: TRBJ1-1
cdr3_nt: TGTGCCAGCAGCTTAGTCGGGAGTGAAGCTTTCTTT
cdr3_aa: CASSLVGSEAFF

d_call: -
clone_size: -
v_call: TRBV20-1
j_call: TRBJ1-6
cdr3_nt: TGCAGTGCGCTCCATGGGGCACCCCTCCACTTT
cdr3_aa: CSALHGAPLHF

d_call: -
clone_size: -
v_call: TRBV19
j_call: TRBJ1-5
cdr3_nt: TGTGCCAGTAGTATAGAACCTGGGGGGGGGCGAGGTCAGCCCCAGCATTTT
cdr3_aa: CASSIEPGGGRGQPQHF

d_call: TRBD1
clone_size: -
v_call: TRBV28
j_call: TRBJ2-7
cdr3_nt: TGTGCCAGCAGTTCCTTACAGGGGGAGGCCGAGCAGTACTTC
cdr3_aa: CASSSLQGEAEQYF

d_call: -
clone_size: -
v_call: TRBV28
j_call: TRBJ1-1
cdr3_nt: TGTGCCAGCAGTTTATACCCAGACATGAACACTGAAGCTTTCTTT
cdr3_aa: CASSLYPDMNTEAFF

d_call: TRBD2
clone_size: -
v_call: TRBV29-1
j_call: TRBJ2-1
cdr3_nt: TGCAGCGTTATACTAGCGGAAGAGGTGGATGAGCAGTTCTTC
cdr3_aa: CSVILAEEVDEQFF

d_call: -
clone_size: -
v_call: TRBV14
j_call: TRBJ2-3
cdr3_nt: TGTGCCAGCAGCCAATTAATATTTGAGACAGATACGCAGTATTTT
cdr3_aa: CASSQLIFETDTQYF

d_call: TRBD1
clone_size: -
v_call: TRBV28
j_call: TRBJ2-2
cdr3_nt: TGTGCCAGCAGCTCAGGACAGGGCACCGGGGAGCTGTTTTTT
cdr3_aa: CASSSGQGTGELFF

d_call: TRBD1
clone_size: -
v_call: TRBV5-1
j_call: TRBJ2-5
cdr3_nt: TGCGCCAGCAGCATGAGACAGGGGGCAGGGGAGACCCAGTACTTC
cdr3_aa: CASSMRQGAGETQYF

d_call: -
clone_size: medium-sized
v_call: TRBV27
j_call: TRBJ1-1
cdr3_nt: TGTGCCAGCAGTTTAAGTCAGCTCACTGAAGCTTTCTTT
cdr3_aa: CASSLSQLTEAFF

d_call: -
clone_size: -
v_call: TRBV21-1
j_call: TRBJ2-4
cdr3_nt: TGTGCCAGCAGCCAGGGGACAGAACGGCACATTCAGTACTTC
cdr3_aa: CASSQGTERHIQYF

d_call: -
clone_size: once
v_call: TRBV5-1
j_call: TRBJ2-5
cdr3_nt: TGCGCCAGCAGCTTGGCGGATACCTTTGGGGAGACCCAGTACTTC
cdr3_aa: CASSLADTFGETQYF

d_call: -
clone_size: -
v_call: TRBV7-9
j_call: TRBJ1-2
cdr3_nt: TGTGCCAGCAGCCGATGGCCCAATGGGACGGGCTATGGCTACACCTTC
cdr3_aa: CASSRWPNGTGYGYTF

d_call: TRBD1
clone_size: -
v_call: TRBV6-1
j_call: TRBJ1-1
cdr3_nt: TGTGCCAGCAGTGACCCTCCCGGGACAGGGGGAAACACTGAAGCTTTCTTT
cdr3_aa: CASSDPPGTGGNTEAFF

d_call: -
clone_size: -
v_call: TRBV5-8
j_call: TRBJ2-1
cdr3_nt: TGTGCCAGCAGCCCTGGACTGAACTCCTACAATGAGCAGTTCTTC
cdr3_aa: CASSPGLNSYNEQFF

d_call: -
clone_size: -
v_call: TRBV4-3
j_call: TRBJ1-5
cdr3_nt: TGCGCCAGCAGCCAATCCAGGGATCAGCCCCAGCATTTT
cdr3_aa: CASSQSRDQPQHF

d_call: -
clone_size: -
v_call: TRBV30
j_call: TRBJ1-2
cdr3_nt: TGTGCCTGGAGTGTACACGGAAGGGAAATCTACACCTTC
cdr3_aa: CAWSVHGREIYTF

d_call: -
clone_size: -
v_call: TRBV7-8
j_call: TRBJ2-1
cdr3_nt: TGTGCCAGCAGCTTAGTCGGGAGATCCTACAATGAGCAGTTCTTC
cdr3_aa: CASSLVGRSYNEQFF